This TCR beta chain was identified in a study of blood T cell repertoires in COVID-19. Overall study: T cells, B-cell-depleted T cells, or PBMCs provided the cDNA or gDNA that served as material.

The method was immunoSEQ multiplex PCR; TCRdb's version includes in-frame clones alone and lacks a portion of them. This sample has some 240,000 clones, with 65% to 90% found just once. Germline V lookup: CDR1 KGHSH, CDR2 LQKENI. Trimming took 0 bases from V and 1 from J, leaving 6 bases between them. The CDR3 sequence is 14 residues long. The receptor comes from a woman in her 70s with COVID-19, enrolled during active disease. Material: peripheral blood. This sequence joins TRBV18 and TRBJ1-2; TRBD1 might be the D (6 bases). CDR3 bases: TGTGCCAGCTCACCACCGGGACATAACTATGGCTACACCTTC. Translated, it gives CASSPPGHNYGYTF.